Below are 13 T cell receptor beta chains sequenced from a single sample in a study of T cell changes during pregnancy in multiple sclerosis. Data came from immunoSEQ multiplex PCR; TCRdb stores just in-frame clones and leaves some out. The data hold around 97,000 clones, with 90% observed a single time. The specimen was peripheral blood, collected in the second trimester of pregnancy. The origin of the receptors is a female donor in good health, enrolled as a control in a pregnancy study.

This sequence joins TRBV7-8 and TRBJ1-1, with D possibly being TRBD1 (6 bases). V lost 8 bases to trimming and J lost 7 bases, with 23 bases between them. Germline assignment: CDR1 SGHVS and CDR2 FQNEAQ. The CDR3 sequence is 15 residues long. The CDR3 region is CASLMRGARRNEAFF. CDR3 nucleotides: TGTGCCAGCCTGATGCGGGGGGCGCGTCGTAATGAAGCTTTCTTT.

This chain links TRBV6-1 with TRBJ2-2; weak D call: TRBD1 (6 bases). Trimming shortened V by 3 bases and J by 4 bases, and 12 bases separated the two germline ends. CDR1 and CDR2 from the germline V gene are MNHNS and SASEGT. This CDR3 has 15 residues. CDR3 sequence reads: CASSEKSRGTGELFF. CDR3 bases: TGTGCCAGCAGTGAGAAATCCAGGGGCACCGGGGAGCTGTTTTTT.

This chain joins TRBV5-1 and TRBJ2-1; D unresolved. CDR1 is SGHRS and CDR2 is YFSETQ in the germline V gene. The CDR3 runs to 12 residues. V was clipped by 1 base and J by 8 bases, with 7 bases between them. The DNA for the CDR3 is TGCGCCAGCAGCTTGAAATCTCATGAGCAGTTCTTC. Translating gives CASSLKSHEQFF.

The rearrangement uses TRBV18 and TRBJ1-4; no reliable D call. Trimming cost V 6 bases and J 3 bases, with 11 bases left between them. This CDR3 spans 14 amino acids. In germline, CDR1 is KGHSH, CDR2 LQKENI. The CDR3 is CASSRPGANEKLFF. DNA of the CDR3: TGTGCCAGCTCGCGACCCGGAGCTAATGAAAAACTGTTTTTT.

This clone was recorded once. CDR3: CASSYSNGENSPLHF. The DNA of the CDR3 is TGTGCCAGCAGTTACTCGAACGGGGAAAACTCACCCCTCCACTTT. The V gene is TRBV6-5, the J gene TRBJ1-6; D unresolved. Looked up from germline, CDR1 is MNHEY and CDR2 is SVGAGI. V was trimmed by 0 bases and J by 10 bases, leaving 13 bases between them. The CDR3 runs 15 residues.

V gene TRBV11-2 combines with J gene TRBJ1-4; the D is unclear. Germline V CDR1 and CDR2: SGHAT, FQNNGV. The CDR3 loop spans 14 amino acids. V lost 1 base to trimming and J lost 5 bases, with 8 bases between them. The CDR3: CASSLGVRNEKLFF. CDR3 DNA: TGTGCCAGCAGCTTAGGGGTGCGGAATGAAAAACTGTTTTTT.

This clone is a singleton in its sample. V gene TRBV7-9 combines with J gene TRBJ1-3; 8 bases map to TRBD1. V trimming: 4 bases; J trimming: 5 bases; junction bases outside the gene matches: 4. CDR1 and CDR2 (germline): SEHNR, FQNEAQ (reference sequence). The CDR3 contains 14 residues. In nucleotides, the CDR3 is TGTGCCAGCAGCTCGGACAGGGTACGAAACACCATATATTTT. Translated: CASSSDRVRNTIYF.

The chain combines TRBV4-1 with TRBJ1-1; D might be TRBD1 (5 bases). The V end lost 3 bases, the J end lost 4 bases, and 9 bases lay between the germline ends. Germline-derived CDR1 and CDR2 are MGHRA and YSYEKL. CDR3 length: 13 residues. The CDR3 loop reads CASSQVGGTEAFF. The CDR3 DNA sequence: TGCGCCAGCAGCCAGGTGGGGGGCACTGAAGCTTTCTTT.

The chain links TRBV6-4 to TRBJ1-2; 7 positions agree with TRBD1. Unmatched junction bases numbered 5, after V lost 0 bases and J lost 4 bases. This CDR3 spans 15 amino acids. Germline assignment: CDR1 MRHNA and CDR2 SNTAGT. CDR3 protein: CASSDSHRGSYGYTF. Here the CDR3 DNA reads TGTGCCAGCAGTGACTCCCACAGGGGATCCTATGGCTACACCTTC.

This clone was detected once. Written as DNA, the CDR3 is TGTGCCAGCAGCTTAGGGACTAGCGGGGGGAAGCAGTTCTTC. This translates into CASSLGTSGGKQFF. The chain employs TRBV11-2 and TRBJ2-1, with 14 bases that match TRBD2. J gave up 11 bases and V 1 base, and 1 base lay outside the gene matches. This CDR3 has 14 residues. Germline loops: CDR1 SGHAT, CDR2 FQNNGV. Full variable domain (missing parts from reference TRBV11-2 and TRBJ2-1): EAGVAQSPRYKIIEKRQSVAFWCNPISGHATLYWYQQILGQGPKLLIQFQNNGVVDDSQLPKDRFSAERLKGVDSTLKIQPAKLEDSAVYLCASSLGTSGGKQFFGPGTRLTVL.

The CDR3 nucleotides are TGTGCCAGCAGTGAACTAGCGGGAATTCCCGGGGAGCTGTTTTTT. Translation: CASSELAGIPGELFF. This chain connects TRBV6-1 to TRBJ2-2, with 9 bases lining up with TRBD2. V trimming: 2 bases; J trimming: 6 bases; junction bases outside the gene matches: 4. The CDR3 is 15 amino acids. Germline V lookup: CDR1 MNHNS, CDR2 SASEGT.

The gene calls are TRBV9 and TRBJ1-5; tentative D call: TRBD1 (6 bases). The CDR3 length is 16 residues. Germline lookup yields CDR1 SGDLS and CDR2 YYNGEE. V was cut by 0 bases and J by 3 bases, with 13 bases left in between. The CDR3 DNA reads TGTGCCAGCAGCGTAGGTGGGACATCCCTCAATCAGCCCCAGCATTTT. Translation gives CASSVGGTSLNQPQHF.

The chain couples TRBV18 to TRBJ1-1; 9 nucleotides align to TRBD1. Germline V gene data show CDR1 as KGHSH and CDR2 as LQKENI. The CDR3 has 17 amino acids. V trimming: 2 bases; J trimming: 2 bases; junction bases outside the gene matches: 9. The CDR3 sequence: CASSPSHPGQGNTEAFF. The CDR3 DNA is TGTGCCAGCTCACCATCCCATCCGGGACAGGGAAACACTGAAGCTTTCTTT.